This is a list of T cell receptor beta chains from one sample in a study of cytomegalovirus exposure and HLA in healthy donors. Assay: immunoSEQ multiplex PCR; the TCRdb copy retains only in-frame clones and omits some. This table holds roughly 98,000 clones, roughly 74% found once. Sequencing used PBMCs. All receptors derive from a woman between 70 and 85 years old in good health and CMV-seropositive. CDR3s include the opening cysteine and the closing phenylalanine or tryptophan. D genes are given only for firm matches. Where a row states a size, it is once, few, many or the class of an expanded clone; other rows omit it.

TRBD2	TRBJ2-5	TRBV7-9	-	CASSPGEGLAQYF	TGTGCCAGCAGCCCCGGGGAGGGGCTGGCGCAGTACTTC
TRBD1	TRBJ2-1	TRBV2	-	CASSRDRAGNEQFF	TGTGCCAGCTCTCGGGACAGGGCGGGCAATGAGCAGTTCTTC
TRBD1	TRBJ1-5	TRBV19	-	CASSLQGSGNQPQHF	TGTGCCAGTAGTTTACAGGGGTCGGGCAATCAGCCCCAGCATTTT
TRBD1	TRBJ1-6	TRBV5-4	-	CASSSVGQGNSPLHF	TGTGCCAGCAGCTCGGTGGGACAGGGTAATTCACCCCTCCACTTT
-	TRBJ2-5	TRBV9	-	CASSESSAQGETQYF	TGTGCCAGCAGCGAGAGTAGCGCTCAAGGGGAGACCCAGTACTTC
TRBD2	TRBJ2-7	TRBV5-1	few	CASSRGGPSSYEQYF	TGCGCCAGCAGCAGGGGAGGGCCGAGCTCCTACGAGCAGTACTTC
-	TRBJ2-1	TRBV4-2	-	CASSQRQFNERFF	TGTGCCAGCAGCCAACGTCAATTTAATGAGCGGTTCTTC
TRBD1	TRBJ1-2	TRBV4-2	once	CASSQDSKGQGPGDGYTF	TGTGCCAGCAGCCAAGATTCAAAGGGACAGGGCCCCGGGGATGGCTACACCTTC
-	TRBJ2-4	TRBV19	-	CASSPRNVQGTLAKNIQYF	TGTGCCAGTAGTCCCCGGAACGTACAGGGAACCCTAGCCAAAAACATTCAGTACTTC
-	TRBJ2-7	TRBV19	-	CASSILGRGQSTYEQYF	TGTGCCAGTAGTATACTGGGGCGGGGACAGTCTACCTACGAGCAGTACTTC
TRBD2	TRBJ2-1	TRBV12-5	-	CASGLVVSKSDSGSHFWVNEQFF	TGTGCTAGTGGTTTGGTAGTCTCTAAGAGTGATAGCGGGAGTCATTTTTGGGTGAATGAGCAGTTCTTC
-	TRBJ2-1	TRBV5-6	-	CASSLGLGRGSYNEQFF	TGTGCCAGCAGCTTGGGTCTCGGTCGCGGTTCCTACAATGAGCAGTTCTTC
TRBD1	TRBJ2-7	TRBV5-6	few	CASSLAQGRGRYEQYF	TGTGCCAGCAGCTTGGCTCAGGGCAGGGGGCGGTACGAGCAGTACTTC
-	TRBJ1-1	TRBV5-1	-	CASSSTKGDTEAFF	TGCGCCAGCAGCTCAACCAAAGGGGACACTGAAGCTTTCTTT
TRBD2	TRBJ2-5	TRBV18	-	CASSPSRTGGETQYF	TGTGCCAGCTCTCCCTCGCGGACGGGGGGAGAGACCCAGTACTTC
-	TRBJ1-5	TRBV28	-	CASRIDREPGNNQPQHF	TGTGCCAGCAGGATTGACCGGGAACCTGGCAACAATCAGCCCCAGCATTTT
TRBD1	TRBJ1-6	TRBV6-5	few	CASSRDRAYNSPLHF	TGTGCCAGCAGTCGGGACAGGGCGTATAATTCACCCCTCCACTTT
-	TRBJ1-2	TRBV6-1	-	CASAHEDNYGYTF	TGTGCCAGCGCACACGAAGATAACTATGGCTACACCTTC